This T cell receptor beta chain is drawn from a study of blood T cell repertoires in COVID-19. Overall study context: Samples taken during acute and convalescent COVID-19 were collected in the United States, Italy and Spain.

The protocol was immunoSEQ multiplex PCR, while the TCRdb copy is restricted to in-frame clones and leaves out a portion. The data contain fewer than 250,000 clones, 80% to 95% of them singletons. The germline V gene encodes CDR1 SEHNR and CDR2 FQNEAQ (reference sequence). Germline trimming cut 5 bases from V and 5 bases from J; bases unmatched to any gene: 4. The CDR3 consists of 14 residues. The genes are TRBV7-9 and TRBJ1-5; the match to TRBD1 covers 9 bases. The receptor was derived from a man aged 25-40 years with COVID-19, enrolled during active disease. Sequencing was done on a sample of peripheral blood. CDR3 residues: CASSQGQGHQPQHF. The CDR3 DNA reads TGTGCCAGCAGCCAGGGACAGGGACATCAGCCCCAGCATTTT.